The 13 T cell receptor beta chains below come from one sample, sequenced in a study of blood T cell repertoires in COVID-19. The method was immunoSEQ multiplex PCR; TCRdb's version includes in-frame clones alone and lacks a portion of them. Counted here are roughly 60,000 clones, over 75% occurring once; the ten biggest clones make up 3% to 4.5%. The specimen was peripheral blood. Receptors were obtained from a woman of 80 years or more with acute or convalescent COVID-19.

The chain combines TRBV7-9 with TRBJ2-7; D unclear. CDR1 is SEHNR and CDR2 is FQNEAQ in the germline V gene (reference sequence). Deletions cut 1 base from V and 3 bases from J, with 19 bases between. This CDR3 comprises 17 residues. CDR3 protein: CASSLGSPGYYLYEQYF. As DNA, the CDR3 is TGTGCCAGCAGCTTAGGTTCCCCTGGCTACTACCTCTACGAGCAGTACTTC.

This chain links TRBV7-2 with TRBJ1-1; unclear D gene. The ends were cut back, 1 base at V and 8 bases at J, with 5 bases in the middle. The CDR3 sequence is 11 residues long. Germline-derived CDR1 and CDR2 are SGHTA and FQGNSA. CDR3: CASSLVVEAFF. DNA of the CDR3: TGTGCCAGCAGCTTAGTAGTAGAAGCTTTCTTT. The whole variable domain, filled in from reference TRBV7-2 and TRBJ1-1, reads GAGVSQSPSNKVTEKGKDVELRCDPISGHTALYWYRQSLGQGLEFLIYFQGNSAPDKSGLPSDRFSAERTGGSVSTLTIQRTQQEDSAVYLCASSLVVEAFFGQGTRLTVV.

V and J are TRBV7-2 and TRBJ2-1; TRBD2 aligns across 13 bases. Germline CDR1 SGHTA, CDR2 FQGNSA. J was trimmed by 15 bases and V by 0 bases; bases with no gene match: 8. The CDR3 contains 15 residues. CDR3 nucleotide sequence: TGTGCCAGCAGCTTAGCTGTTACTAGCGGGAGGGCGGCGTTCTTC. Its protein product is CASSLAVTSGRAAFF.

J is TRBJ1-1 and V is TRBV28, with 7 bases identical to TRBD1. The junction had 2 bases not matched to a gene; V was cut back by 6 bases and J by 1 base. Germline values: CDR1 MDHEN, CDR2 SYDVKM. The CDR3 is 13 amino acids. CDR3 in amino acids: CASRHRGNTEAFF. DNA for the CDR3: TGTGCCAGCAGGCACAGGGGGAACACTGAAGCTTTCTTT.

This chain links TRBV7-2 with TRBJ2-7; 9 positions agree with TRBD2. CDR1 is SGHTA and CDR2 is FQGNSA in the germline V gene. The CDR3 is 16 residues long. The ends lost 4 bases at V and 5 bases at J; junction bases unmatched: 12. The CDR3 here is CASSYHSGTSFNEQYF. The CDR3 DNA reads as TGTGCCAGCAGCTATCACTCCGGGACTAGCTTCAACGAGCAGTACTTC. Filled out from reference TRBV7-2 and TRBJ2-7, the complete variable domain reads GAGVSQSPSNKVTEKGKDVELRCDPISGHTALYWYRQSLGQGLEFLIYFQGNSAPDKSGLPSDRFSAERTGGSVSTLTIQRTQQEDSAVYLCASSYHSGTSFNEQYFGPGTRLTVT.

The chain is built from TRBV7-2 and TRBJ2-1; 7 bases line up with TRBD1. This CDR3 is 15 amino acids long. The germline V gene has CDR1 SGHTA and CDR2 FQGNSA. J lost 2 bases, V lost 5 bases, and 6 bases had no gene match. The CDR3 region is CASSEGAVPYNEQFF. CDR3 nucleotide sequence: TGTGCCAGCAGCGAGGGGGCGGTCCCCTACAATGAGCAGTTCTTC.

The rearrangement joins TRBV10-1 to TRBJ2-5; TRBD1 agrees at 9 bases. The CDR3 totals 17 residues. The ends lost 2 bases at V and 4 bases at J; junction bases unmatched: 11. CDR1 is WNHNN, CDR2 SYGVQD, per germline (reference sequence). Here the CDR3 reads CASSELGTGRKVETQYF. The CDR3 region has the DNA TGCGCCAGCAGTGAGCTAGGGACAGGGAGAAAGGTAGAGACCCAGTACTTC.

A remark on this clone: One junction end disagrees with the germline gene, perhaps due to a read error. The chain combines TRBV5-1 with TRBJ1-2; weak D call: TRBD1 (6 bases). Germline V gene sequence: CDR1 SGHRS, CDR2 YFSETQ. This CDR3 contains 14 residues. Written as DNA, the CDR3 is TGCGCCAGCAGCTTGGCGGACAGTTTCTATGGCCACACCTTC. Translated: CASSLADSFYGHTF.

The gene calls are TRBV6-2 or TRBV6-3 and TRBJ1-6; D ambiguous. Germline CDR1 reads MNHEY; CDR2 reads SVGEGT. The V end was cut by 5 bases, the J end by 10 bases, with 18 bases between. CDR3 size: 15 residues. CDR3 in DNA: TGTGCCAGCAGTGAGTTGGGCCTAACCTCCTCACCCCTCCACTTT. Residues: CASSELGLTSSPLHF.

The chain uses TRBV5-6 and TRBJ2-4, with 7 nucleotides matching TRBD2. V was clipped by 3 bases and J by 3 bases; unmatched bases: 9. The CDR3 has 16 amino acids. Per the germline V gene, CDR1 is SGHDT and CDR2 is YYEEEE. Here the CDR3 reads CASSSLGWEGKNIQYF. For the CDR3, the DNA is TGTGCCAGCAGCTCCCTGGGGTGGGAGGGCAAAAACATTCAGTACTTC.

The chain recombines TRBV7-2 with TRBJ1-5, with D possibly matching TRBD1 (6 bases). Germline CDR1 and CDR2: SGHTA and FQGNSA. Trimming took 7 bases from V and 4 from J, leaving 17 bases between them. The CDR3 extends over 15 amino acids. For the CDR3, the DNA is TGTGCCAGCAACAAACAGGGAGGGAGAAATCAGCCCCAGCATTTT. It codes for CASNKQGGRNQPQHF.

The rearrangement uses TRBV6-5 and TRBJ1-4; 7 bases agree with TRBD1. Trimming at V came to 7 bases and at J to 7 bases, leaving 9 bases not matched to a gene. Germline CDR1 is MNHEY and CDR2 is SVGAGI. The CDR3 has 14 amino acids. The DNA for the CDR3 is TGTGCCAGCACCCCCGAGGGGGCGCTTGAAAAACTGTTTTTT. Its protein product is CASTPEGALEKLFF.

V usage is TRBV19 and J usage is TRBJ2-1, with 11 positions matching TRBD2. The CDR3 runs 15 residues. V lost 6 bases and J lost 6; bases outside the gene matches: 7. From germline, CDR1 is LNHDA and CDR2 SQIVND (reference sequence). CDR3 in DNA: TGTGCCAGTAGCCCCACTAGCGGGAGTCGCAATGAGCAGTTCTTC. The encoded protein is CASSPTSGSRNEQFF. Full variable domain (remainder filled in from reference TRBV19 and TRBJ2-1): DGGITQSPKYLFRKEGQNVTLSCEQNLNHDAMYWYRQDPGQGLRLIYYSQIVNDFQKGDIAEGYSVSREKKESFPLTVTSAQKNPTAFYLCASSPTSGSRNEQFFGPGTRLTVL.